The 27 T cell receptor beta chains given below trace back to one sample, sequenced in a study of blood T cells in healthy people across ages. A J-beta primer mix and a sample-barcoded 5' primer were used in a second PCR of about 7 to 12 cycles. TCRdb reprocessed the 5' RACE reads with MiXCR, giving one entry per CDR3 protein. The profile shows 1.4 million or so distinct CDR3 sequences, 35% to 45% of them singletons. The sequenced sample was blood. The receptors come from a woman in her late teens or twenties in good health.

The J gene is TRBJ2-5, the V gene TRBV29-1; possible D gene TRBD2, 5 bases. The CDR3 is 13 amino acids. Germline-derived CDR1 and CDR2 are SQVTM and ANQGSEA. V was pared by 0 bases and J by 4 bases, with 9 bases between. CDR3 sequence: CSVEDSGVETQYF. CDR3 coding DNA: TGCAGCGTTGAAGACTCCGGGGTAGAGACCCAGTACTTC. Complete variable domain (other parts from reference TRBV29-1 and TRBJ2-5): SAVISQKPSRDICQRGTSLTIQCQVDSQVTMMFWYRQQPGQSLTLIATANQGSEATYESGFVIDKFPISRPNLTFSTLTVSNMSPEDSSIYLCSVEDSGVETQYFGPGTRLLVL.

As to this clonotype: At one end the junction does not follow the germline gene, possibly because of a read error. V and J are TRBV7-8 and TRBJ1-1; the D gene is possibly TRBD1 (6 bases). The CDR3 is 14 residues long. Germline V lookup: CDR1 SGHVS, CDR2 FQNEAQ. The CDR3 region has the DNA TGTGCCAGCAGCTCCTCCCCGCGGGACACCGAAGCTTTCTTT. Its translation is CASSSSPRDTEAFF.

This rearrangement joins TRBV7-8 to TRBJ2-2; D not certain. The V gene's germline CDR1 is SGHVS and CDR2 FQNEAQ. The V end lost 1 base, the J end lost 5 bases, and 5 bases lay between the germline ends. The CDR3 loop spans 13 amino acids. CDR3 DNA sequence: TGTGCCAGCAGCTTAGGGGCTACCGGGGAGCTGTTTTTT. Encoded protein: CASSLGATGELFF.

The chain links TRBV5-1 to TRBJ2-4, with D tentatively TRBD1 (6 bases). V lost 3 bases to trimming and J lost 1 base, with 14 bases between them. CDR1 and CDR2 (germline): SGHRS, YFSETQ. CDR3 length: 16 amino acids. Here the CDR3 DNA reads TGCGCCAGCAGCTCGCAGGGGACGCGGGCCAAAAACATTCAGTACTTC. Residues: CASSSQGTRAKNIQYF.

This chain connects TRBV7-2 to TRBJ2-1; 10 nucleotides align to TRBD2. Germline V gene lookup returns CDR1 SGHTA and CDR2 FQGNSA. There are 14 residues in the CDR3. V shed 1 base and J 9 bases; nucleotides not matched to a gene: 3. The CDR3 protein is CASSLERGGGEQFF. For the CDR3, the DNA is TGTGCCAGCAGCTTAGAGCGGGGGGGTGGTGAGCAGTTCTTC.

This clonotype occurred a few times. V is TRBV6-5 and J is TRBJ1-1; no clear D gene. Per germline, CDR1 MNHEY and CDR2 SVGAGI. Trimming pared 3 bases from V and 6 bases from J, leaving 17 bases between. The CDR3 loop spans 15 amino acids. This chain's CDR3 is CASSYRQESLPEAFF. CDR3 bases: TGTGCCAGCAGTTATAGGCAGGAAAGTCTACCTGAAGCTTTCTTT.

This clonotype was counted a few times. The genes are TRBV10-3 and TRBJ2-1; 7 nucleotides line up with TRBD2. J was trimmed by 7 bases and V by 4 bases; bases with no gene match: 10. The CDR3 spans 15 residues. Germline CDR1 reads ENHRY; CDR2 reads SYGVKD. The CDR3 sequence is CAISVGTSENNEQFF. The DNA for the CDR3 is TGTGCCATCAGTGTTGGAACTAGCGAGAATAATGAGCAGTTCTTC.

This CDR3 reads CGDRANYGYTF. The CDR3 nucleotides read TGCGGGGACCGAGCTAACTATGGCTACACCTTC. V usage is TRBV20-1 and J usage is TRBJ1-2; D perhaps matches TRBD1 (5 bases). The CDR3 has 11 residues. Germline CDR1 DFQATT, CDR2 SNEGSKA (reference sequence).

This clonotype has just a few counts. The V call is TRBV20-1, the J call TRBJ2-3; D tentatively reads TRBD1 or TRBD2 (5 bases each). The CDR3 spans 14 residues. Trimming shortened V by 4 bases and J by 2 bases, and 13 bases separated the two germline ends. Germline V gives CDR1 DFQATT, CDR2 SNEGSKA (reference sequence). The CDR3 here is CSATQGPITDTQYF. The CDR3 nucleotides read TGCAGTGCTACCCAGGGACCTATCACAGATACGCAGTATTTT.

This chain links TRBV7-3 with TRBJ1-1; the D is unclear. Between the trimmed V and J ends, which lost 1 base and 1 base, there was a span of 10 bases. Germline CDR1 and CDR2: SGHTA and FQGTGA. CDR3 size: 15 residues. CDR3 loop: CASSLIAGGNTEAFF. The CDR3 bases are TGTGCCAGCAGCTTAATCGCAGGCGGGAACACTGAAGCTTTCTTT.

The V gene is TRBV4-1, the J gene TRBJ2-1; D remains unclear. Trimming cost V 0 bases and J 3 bases, with 12 bases left between them. From germline, CDR1 is MGHRA and CDR2 YSYEKL. The CDR3 sequence is 16 residues long. The CDR3 sequence is CASSQDKLAHYNEQFF. The CDR3 region has the DNA TGCGCCAGCAGCCAAGATAAACTGGCCCACTACAATGAGCAGTTCTTC.

The V call is TRBV6-5, the J call TRBJ2-3, with D perhaps matching TRBD1 or TRBD2 (6 bases each). The V end was cut by 7 bases, the J end by 6 bases, with 14 bases between. The V gene's germline CDR1 is MNHEY and CDR2 SVGAGI. The CDR3 has 13 amino acids. The CDR3 spells CASTLPGADTQYF. The CDR3 DNA is TGTGCCAGCACCCTCCCGGGGGCGGATACGCAGTATTTT.

Remarks on this clonotype: Mismatch with germline at one junction end may stem from a read error. V is TRBV6-6 and J is TRBJ1-2; 9 bases line up with TRBD1. The CDR3 sequence is 17 residues long. From germline, CDR1 is MNHNY and CDR2 SVGAGI (reference sequence). CDR3 sequence reads: CVSSYSTGGVANYGYTF. CDR3 sequence (DNA): TGTGTCAGCAGTTACTCCACAGGGGGCGTAGCTAACTATGGCTACACCTTC.

This clonotype has a single count. The J gene is TRBJ2-2, the V gene TRBV9, with D maybe TRBD1 (6 bases). CDR1 SGDLS and CDR2 YYNGEE come from the germline V gene. Trimming pared 0 bases from V and 4 bases from J, leaving 7 bases between. The CDR3 runs to 14 residues. Written as DNA, the CDR3 is TGTGCCAGCAGCGTAGCAGGGGTCACCGGGGAGCTGTTTTTT. Its translation is CASSVAGVTGELFF.

CDR3 nucleotide sequence: TGTGCCAGCAGCTTAGGGGGACGGAGCTATGGCTACACCTTC. Translation: CASSLGGRSYGYTF. This sequence joins TRBV5-6 and TRBJ1-2; D may be TRBD1 (6 bases). V lost 2 bases and J lost 4, with 12 bases in between. The CDR3 loop spans 14 amino acids. Looked up from germline, CDR1 is SGHDT and CDR2 is YYEEEE.

The gene calls are TRBV20-1 and TRBJ2-5, with 8 bases matching TRBD2. Germline CDR1 reads DFQATT; CDR2 reads SNEGSKA (reference sequence). There are 14 residues in the CDR3. The V segment lost 3 bases and the J segment 11 bases; nucleotides outside the gene matches: 14. The CDR3 bases are TGCAGTGCTAGGTTCGGGGGGGCAACATTGGGGCAGTACTTC. Translated: CSARFGGATLGQYF.

The genes are TRBV29-1 and TRBJ2-7, with 8 nucleotides matching TRBD1. Germline CDR1 and CDR2: SQVTM and ANQGSEA. There are 12 residues in the CDR3. With 7 bases clipped from V and 4 bases from J, the junction kept 6 bases outside the gene matches. Here the CDR3 reads CSGLTGDYEQYF. The CDR3 coding sequence is TGCAGCGGCCTGACAGGGGATTACGAGCAGTACTTC.

The chain has TRBV10-3 and TRBJ2-3; 14 bases are a match to TRBD2. The V and J ends lost 6 bases and 5 bases, in that order; junction bases with no gene match: 7. Germline V gene data show CDR1 as ENHRY and CDR2 as SYGVKD. The CDR3 spans 16 residues. The CDR3 DNA reads as TGTGCCATCAGCTCGACTAGCGGGGGGGCCAAAGATACGCAGTATTTT. Translation: CAISSTSGGAKDTQYF.

This clonotype showed up just a few times. The rearrangement joins TRBV9 to TRBJ2-3, with unresolved D. V was shortened by 0 bases and J by 5 bases, with 16 bases between the two germline ends. CDR1 is SGDLS, CDR2 YYNGEE, per germline. The CDR3 runs to 16 residues. In DNA, the CDR3 is TGTGCCAGCAGCGTAGGGAGCCCCCGGGCGTTAGATACGCAGTATTTT. Its translation: CASSVGSPRALDTQYF.

Only a few counts were recorded for this clonotype. For the CDR3, the DNA is TGTGCCAGCAGCTTAGCGCTTTCACAGCCCCAGCATTTT. Protein sequence: CASSLALSQPQHF. V is TRBV7-6 and J is TRBJ1-5; D is unresolved. The CDR3 consists of 13 residues. Germline V gene sequence: CDR1 SGHVS, CDR2 FNYEAQ. Trimming left V 0 bases short and J 7 bases short, with 7 bases between.

The J gene is TRBJ2-2, the V gene TRBV20-1; no firm D call. The CDR3 sequence is 17 residues long. The V gene lost 1 base and the J gene lost 5 bases, with 20 bases spanning the gap. CDR1 and CDR2 from the germline V gene are DFQATT and SNEGSKA (reference sequence). The CDR3: CSARARSPPTSTGELFF. As DNA, the CDR3 is TGCAGTGCTAGAGCCCGGTCGCCCCCCACGTCTACCGGGGAGCTGTTTTTT.

V gene TRBV28 combines with J gene TRBJ2-7, with D perhaps TRBD1 (6 bases). CDR3 length: 14 residues. Germline V CDR1 and CDR2: MDHEN, SYDVKM. Trimming cost V 4 bases and J 2 bases, with 12 bases left between them. The CDR3 loop is CASSYQGQPYEQYF. The DNA of the CDR3 is TGTGCCAGCAGTTATCAAGGACAGCCCTACGAGCAGTACTTC.

Points on this clonotype: One end of the junction does not line up with germline, which may come from a read error. The rearrangement links TRBV7-9 to TRBJ2-1; D tentatively reads TRBD1 or TRBD2 (5 bases each). The CDR3 loop spans 14 amino acids. The V gene's germline CDR1 is SEHNR and CDR2 FQNEAQ (reference sequence). The CDR3 sequence: CASSIRRGADEQFF. The CDR3 DNA is TGTGCCAGCAGCATTAGGCGAGGGGCCGATGAACAGTTCTTC.

In nucleotides, the CDR3 is TGTGCCAGCAGCCACACTAGCGGACAAGAGACCCAGTACTTC. Translating it yields CASSHTSGQETQYF. The rearrangement uses TRBV12-3 or TRBV12-4 and TRBJ2-5; the match to TRBD2 covers 8 bases. The CDR3 is 14 residues long. V was clipped by 6 bases and J by 2 bases; unmatched bases: 5.

The genes are TRBV6-6 and TRBJ1-1; tentative D call: TRBD1 (5 bases). CDR1 is MNHNY, CDR2 SVGAGI, per germline (reference sequence). The CDR3 runs 16 residues. The V end was cut by 1 base, the J end by 1 base, with 13 bases between. The CDR3 region is CASSYWAGERNTEAFF. DNA of the CDR3: TGTGCCAGCAGTTACTGGGCGGGGGAAAGGAACACTGAAGCTTTCTTT.

This clonotype has only a few counts. The V call is TRBV4-1, the J call TRBJ1-2; D unresolved. Germline V CDR1 and CDR2: MGHRA, YSYEKL. CDR3 length: 14 residues. Trimming pared 1 base from V and 6 bases from J, leaving 12 bases between. The CDR3 here is CASSQGEGRDGYTF. The CDR3 bases are TGCGCCAGCAGCCAAGGGGAAGGTCGGGATGGCTACACCTTC.

This clonotype was seen a handful of times. The gene calls are TRBV7-9 and TRBJ2-3; D unclear. The CDR3 is made up of 14 amino acids. Per germline, CDR1 SEHNR and CDR2 FQNEAQ (reference sequence). V gave up 5 bases and J gave up 4 bases, with 13 bases separating them. CDR3 amino acids: CASSPYEGPDTQYF. Written as DNA, the CDR3 is TGTGCCAGCAGCCCCTACGAAGGCCCAGATACGCAGTATTTT. The entire variable domain, with the rest obtained from reference TRBV7-9 and TRBJ2-3, is as follows: DTGVSQNPRHKITKRGQNVTFRCDPISEHNRLYWYRQTLGQGPEFLTYFQNEAQLEKSRLLSDRFSAERPKGSFSTLEIQRTEQGDSAMYLCASSPYEGPDTQYFGPGTRLTVL.